This TCR beta chain was obtained from a study of identical twins. This CDR3 is 14 amino acids long. The ends were cut back, 5 bases at V and 1 base at J, with 12 bases in the middle. TCRdb reanalysed the 5' RACE reads using MiXCR and keeps one entry per CDR3 protein. This table holds approximately 700,000 distinct CDR3 sequences, over 15% found once. This clonotype showed up just a few times. The data were also submitted as part of a second study, on T cells expressing NK-cell markers.

The sequenced sample was PBMCs. The receptor was isolated from a woman aged 18-29 years in good health. V usage is TRBV12-3 or TRBV12-4 and J usage is TRBJ2-7; D is tentatively TRBD1 or TRBD2 (5 bases each). In DNA form, the CDR3 reads TGTGCCAGCAGTCAACGGGACGTATCCTACGAGCAGTACTTC. Its protein is CASSQRDVSYEQYF.